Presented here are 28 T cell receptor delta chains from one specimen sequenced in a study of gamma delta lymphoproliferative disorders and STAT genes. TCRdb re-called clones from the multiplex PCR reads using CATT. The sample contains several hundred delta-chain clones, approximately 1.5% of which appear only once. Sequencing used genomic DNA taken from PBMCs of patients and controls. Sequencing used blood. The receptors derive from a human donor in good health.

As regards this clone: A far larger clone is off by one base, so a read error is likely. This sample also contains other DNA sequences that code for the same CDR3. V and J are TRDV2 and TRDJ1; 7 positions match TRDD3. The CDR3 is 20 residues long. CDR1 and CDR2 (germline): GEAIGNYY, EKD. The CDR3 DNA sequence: TGTGCCTGTGACACGTCGGGCCTGGGGGCAAAGGATACCTTCACCGATAAACTTATCTTT. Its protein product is CACDTSGLGAKDTFTDKLIF.

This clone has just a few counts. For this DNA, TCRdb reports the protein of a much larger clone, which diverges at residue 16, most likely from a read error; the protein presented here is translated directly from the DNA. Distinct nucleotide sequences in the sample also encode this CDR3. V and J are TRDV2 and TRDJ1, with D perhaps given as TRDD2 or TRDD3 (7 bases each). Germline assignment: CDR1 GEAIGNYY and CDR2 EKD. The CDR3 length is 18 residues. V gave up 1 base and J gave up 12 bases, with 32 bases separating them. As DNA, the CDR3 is TGTGCCTGTGACACTCCCTTCCTTGGGGGGATTGACACCGATAAGTTCATCTTT. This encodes CACDTPFLGGIDTDKFIF.

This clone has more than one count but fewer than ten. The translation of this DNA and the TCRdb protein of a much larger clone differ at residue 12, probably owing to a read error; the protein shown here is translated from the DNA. In DNA, the CDR3 is TGTGCCTGTGACGCGGTGGGGGACCAAGGGCCGGGGACAGCACAACTCTTCTTT. Its protein is CACDAVGDQGPGTAQLFF. The chain has TRDV2 and TRDJ2; 7 bases map to TRDD3. In germline, CDR1 is GEAIGNYY, CDR2 EKD. CDR3 length equals 18 residues. The ends lost 3 bases at V and 4 bases at J; junction bases unmatched: 16.

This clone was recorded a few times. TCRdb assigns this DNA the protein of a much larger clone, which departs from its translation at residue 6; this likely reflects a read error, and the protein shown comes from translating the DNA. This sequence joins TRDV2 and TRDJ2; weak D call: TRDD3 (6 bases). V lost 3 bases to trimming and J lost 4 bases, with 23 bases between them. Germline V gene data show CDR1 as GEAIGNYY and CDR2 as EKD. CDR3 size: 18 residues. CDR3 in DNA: TGTGCCTGTGACGCGGCGGGGGACCAAGGGCCGGAGACAGCACAACTCTTCTTT. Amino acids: CACDAAGDQGPETAQLFF.

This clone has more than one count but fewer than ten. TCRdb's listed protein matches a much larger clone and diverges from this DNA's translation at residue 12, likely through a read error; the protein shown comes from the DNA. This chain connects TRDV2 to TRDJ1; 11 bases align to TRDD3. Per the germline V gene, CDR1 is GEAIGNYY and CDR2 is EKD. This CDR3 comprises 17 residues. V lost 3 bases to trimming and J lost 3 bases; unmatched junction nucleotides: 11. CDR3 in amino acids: CACDSMILGDRADKLIF. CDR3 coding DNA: TGTGCCTGTGACTCTATGATACTGGGGGATAGAGCCGATAAACTCATCTTT.

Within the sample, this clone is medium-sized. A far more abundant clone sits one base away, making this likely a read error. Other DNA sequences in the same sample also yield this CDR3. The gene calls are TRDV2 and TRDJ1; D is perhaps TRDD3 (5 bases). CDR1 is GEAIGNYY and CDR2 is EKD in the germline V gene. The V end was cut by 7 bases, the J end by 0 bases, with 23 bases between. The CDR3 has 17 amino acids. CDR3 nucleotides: TGTGCCTGCGACCCAGTCGAGGGAGAGGGGGACACCGATAAACTCATCTTT. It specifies CACDPVEGEGDTDKLIF.

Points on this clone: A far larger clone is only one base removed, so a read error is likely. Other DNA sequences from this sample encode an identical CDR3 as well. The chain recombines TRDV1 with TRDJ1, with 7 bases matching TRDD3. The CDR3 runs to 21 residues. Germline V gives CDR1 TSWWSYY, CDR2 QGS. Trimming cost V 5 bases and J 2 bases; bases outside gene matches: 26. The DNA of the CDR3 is TGTGCTCTTGGGAACACACAGGGGGCTGGGGGGTATAAAACGTGGACCGATAAACTCATCTTT. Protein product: CALGNTQGAGGYKTWTDKLIF.

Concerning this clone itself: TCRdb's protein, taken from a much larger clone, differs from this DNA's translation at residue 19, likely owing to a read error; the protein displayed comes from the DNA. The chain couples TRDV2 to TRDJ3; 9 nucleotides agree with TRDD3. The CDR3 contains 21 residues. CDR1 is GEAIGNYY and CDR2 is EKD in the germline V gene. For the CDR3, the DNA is TGTGCCTGTGACACAACGGGAACTGGGGGAGTACCCACCTGGGACACCCGACAGATATTTTTC. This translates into CACDTTGTGGVPTWDTRQIFF.

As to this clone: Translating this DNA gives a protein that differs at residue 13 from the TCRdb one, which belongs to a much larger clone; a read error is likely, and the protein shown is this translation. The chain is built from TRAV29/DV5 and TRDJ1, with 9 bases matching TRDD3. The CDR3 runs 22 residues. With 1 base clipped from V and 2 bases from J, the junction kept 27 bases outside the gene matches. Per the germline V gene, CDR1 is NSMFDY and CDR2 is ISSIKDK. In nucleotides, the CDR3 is TGTGCAGCAAGCCGGGAGAACCCCTGTAGGGGATACGCGGATTATTGTACCGATAAACTCATCTTT. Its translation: CAASRENPCRGYADYCTDKLIF.

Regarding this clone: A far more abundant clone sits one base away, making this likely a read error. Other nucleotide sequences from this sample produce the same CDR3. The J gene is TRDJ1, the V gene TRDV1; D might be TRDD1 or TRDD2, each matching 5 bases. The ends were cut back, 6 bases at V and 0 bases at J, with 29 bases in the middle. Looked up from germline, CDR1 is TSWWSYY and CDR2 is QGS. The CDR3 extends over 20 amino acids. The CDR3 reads CALGDQSYSLRWKYTDKLIF. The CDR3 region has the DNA TGTGCTCTTGGTGATCAAAGTTATTCCTTACGATGGAAATACACCGATAAACTCATCTTT.

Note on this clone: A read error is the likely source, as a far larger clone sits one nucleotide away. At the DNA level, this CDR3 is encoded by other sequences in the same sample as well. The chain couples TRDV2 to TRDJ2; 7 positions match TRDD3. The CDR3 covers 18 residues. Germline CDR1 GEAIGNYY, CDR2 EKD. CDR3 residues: CACDAVGDQGPETAQLFF. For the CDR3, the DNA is TGCGCCTGTGACGCGGTGGGGGACCAAGGGCCGGAGACAGCACAACTCTTCTTT.

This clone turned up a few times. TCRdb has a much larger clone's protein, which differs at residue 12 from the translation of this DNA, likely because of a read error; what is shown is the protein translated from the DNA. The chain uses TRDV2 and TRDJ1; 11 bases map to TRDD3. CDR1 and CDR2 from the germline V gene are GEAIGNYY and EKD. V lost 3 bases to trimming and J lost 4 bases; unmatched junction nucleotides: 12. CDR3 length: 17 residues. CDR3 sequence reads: CACDSMILGDRIDKLIF. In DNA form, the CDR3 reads TGTGCCTGTGACTCTATGATACTGGGGGATAGAATCGATAAACTCATCTTT.

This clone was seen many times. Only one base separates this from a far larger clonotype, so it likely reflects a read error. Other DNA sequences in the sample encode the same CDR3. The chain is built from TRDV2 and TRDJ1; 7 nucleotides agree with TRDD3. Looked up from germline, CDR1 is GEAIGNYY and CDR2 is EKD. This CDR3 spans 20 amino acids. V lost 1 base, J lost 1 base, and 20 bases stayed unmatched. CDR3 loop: CACDTSGLGAKDTFTDKLIF. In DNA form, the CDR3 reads TGTGCCTGTGACACGTCGGGCCTGGGGGCAAAAGATACCTTCACCGATAAACTCATCTTT.

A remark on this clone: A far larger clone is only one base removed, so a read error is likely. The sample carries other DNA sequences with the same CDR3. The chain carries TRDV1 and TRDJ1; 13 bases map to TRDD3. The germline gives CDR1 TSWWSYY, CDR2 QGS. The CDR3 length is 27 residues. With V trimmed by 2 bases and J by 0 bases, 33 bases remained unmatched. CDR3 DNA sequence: TGTGCTCTTGGGGAAAGATTTTCCTTCCTTGTGAAGTACTGGGGGATACGCGAACACCGGGACACCGATAAACTCATCTTT. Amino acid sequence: CALGERFSFLVKYWGIREHRDTDKLIF.

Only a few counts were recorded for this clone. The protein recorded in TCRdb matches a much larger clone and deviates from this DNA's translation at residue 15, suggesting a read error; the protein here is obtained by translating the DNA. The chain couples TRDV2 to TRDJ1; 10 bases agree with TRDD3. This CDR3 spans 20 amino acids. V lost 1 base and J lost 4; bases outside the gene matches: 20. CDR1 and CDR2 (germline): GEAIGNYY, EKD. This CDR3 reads CACDTIPTPVLGDQIDKLIF. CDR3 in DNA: TGTGCCTGTGACACGATTCCTACCCCGGTACTGGGGGATCAGATCGATAAACTCATCTTT.

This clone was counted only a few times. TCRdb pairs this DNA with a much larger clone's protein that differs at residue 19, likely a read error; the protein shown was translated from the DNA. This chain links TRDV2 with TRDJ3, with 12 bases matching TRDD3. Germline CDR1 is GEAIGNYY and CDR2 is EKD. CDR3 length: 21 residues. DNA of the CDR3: TGTGCCTGTGACAAGGGCTGGGGGATACGCGAGTCCACCTGGGACACCCGACAGACGTTTTTC. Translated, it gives CACDKGWGIRESTWDTRQTFF.

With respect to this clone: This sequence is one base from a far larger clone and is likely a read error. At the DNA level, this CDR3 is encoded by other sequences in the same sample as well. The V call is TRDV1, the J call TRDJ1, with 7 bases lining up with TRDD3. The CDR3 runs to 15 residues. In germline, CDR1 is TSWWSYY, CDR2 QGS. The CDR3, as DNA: TGTGCTCTTGGGGGGTACTGGGGTGTCACCGATAAACTCATTTTT. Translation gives CALGGYWGVTDKLIF.

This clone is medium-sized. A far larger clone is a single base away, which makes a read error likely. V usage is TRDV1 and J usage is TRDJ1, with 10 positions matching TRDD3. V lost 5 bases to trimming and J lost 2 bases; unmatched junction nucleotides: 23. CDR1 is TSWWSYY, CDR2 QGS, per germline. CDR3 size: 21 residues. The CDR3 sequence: CALGNTRGAGGYKTWTDKLIF. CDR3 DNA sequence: TGTGCTCTTGGGAACACACGGGGGGCTGGGGGATATAAAACGTGGACCGATAAACTCATCTTT.

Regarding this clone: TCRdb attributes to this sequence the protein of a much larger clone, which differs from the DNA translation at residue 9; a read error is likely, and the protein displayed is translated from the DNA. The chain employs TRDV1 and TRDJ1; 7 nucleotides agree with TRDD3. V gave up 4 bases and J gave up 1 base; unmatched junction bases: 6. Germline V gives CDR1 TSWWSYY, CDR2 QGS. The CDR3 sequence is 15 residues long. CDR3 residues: CALGGYWGITDKLIF. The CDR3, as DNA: TGTGCTCTTGGGGGGTACTGGGGTATCACCGATAAACTCATCTTT.

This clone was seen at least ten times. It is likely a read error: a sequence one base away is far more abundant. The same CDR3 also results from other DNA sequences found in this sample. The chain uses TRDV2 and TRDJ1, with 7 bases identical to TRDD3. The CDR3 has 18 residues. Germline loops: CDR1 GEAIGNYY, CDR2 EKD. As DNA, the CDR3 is TGTGCCTGTGACACCGTCGGGGGATTGGGAAAGTACACCGATAAACTTATCTTT. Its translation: CACDTVGGLGKYTDKLIF.

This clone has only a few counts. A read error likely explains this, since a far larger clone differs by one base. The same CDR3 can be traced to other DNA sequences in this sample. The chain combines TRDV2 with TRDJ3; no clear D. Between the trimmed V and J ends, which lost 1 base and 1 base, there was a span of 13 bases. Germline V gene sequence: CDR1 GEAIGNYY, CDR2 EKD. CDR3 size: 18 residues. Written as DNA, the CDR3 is TGTGCCTGTGACACGGCGGGCCCGAGTTCCTGGGACACCCGACAGATGTTTTTC. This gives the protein CACDTAGPSSWDTRQMFF.

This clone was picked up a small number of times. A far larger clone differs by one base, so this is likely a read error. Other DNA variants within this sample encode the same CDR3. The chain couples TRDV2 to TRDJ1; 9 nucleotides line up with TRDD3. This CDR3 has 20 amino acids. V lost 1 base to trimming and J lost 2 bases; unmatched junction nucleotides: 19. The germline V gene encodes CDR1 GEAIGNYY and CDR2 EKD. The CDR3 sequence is CACDTIPTPVLGDQTDKLIF. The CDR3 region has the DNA TGTGCCTGTGACACGATTCCTACCCCGGTGCTGGGGGATCAGACCGATAAACTCATCTTT.

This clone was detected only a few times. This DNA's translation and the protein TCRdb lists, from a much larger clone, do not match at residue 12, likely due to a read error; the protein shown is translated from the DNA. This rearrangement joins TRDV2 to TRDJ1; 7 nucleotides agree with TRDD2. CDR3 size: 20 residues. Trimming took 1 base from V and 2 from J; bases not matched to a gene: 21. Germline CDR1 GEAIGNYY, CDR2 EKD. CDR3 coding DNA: TGTGCCTGTGACACGATTCCTACCCCGGTACTGGCGGATCAGACCGATAAACTCATCTTT. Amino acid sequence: CACDTIPTPVLADQTDKLIF.

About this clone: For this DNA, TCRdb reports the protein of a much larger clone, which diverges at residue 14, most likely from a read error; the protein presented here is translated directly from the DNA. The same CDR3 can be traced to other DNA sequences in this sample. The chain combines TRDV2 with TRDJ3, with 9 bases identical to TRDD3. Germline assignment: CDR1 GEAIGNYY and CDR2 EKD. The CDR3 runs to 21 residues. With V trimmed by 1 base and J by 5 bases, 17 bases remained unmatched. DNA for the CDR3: TGTGCCTGTGACACAACGGGAACTGGGGGAGTACCCACCAGGGACACCCGACAGATGTTTTTC. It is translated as CACDTTGTGGVPTRDTRQMFF.

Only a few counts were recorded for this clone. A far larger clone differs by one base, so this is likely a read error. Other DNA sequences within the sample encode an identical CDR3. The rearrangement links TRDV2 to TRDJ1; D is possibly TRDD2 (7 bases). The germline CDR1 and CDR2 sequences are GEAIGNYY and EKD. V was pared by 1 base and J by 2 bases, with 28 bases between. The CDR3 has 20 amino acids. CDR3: CACDTIPTPVLGDQTDKLIF. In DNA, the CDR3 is TGTGCCTGTGACACGATTCCTACCCCGGTACTAGGGGATCAGACCGATAAACTCATCTTT.

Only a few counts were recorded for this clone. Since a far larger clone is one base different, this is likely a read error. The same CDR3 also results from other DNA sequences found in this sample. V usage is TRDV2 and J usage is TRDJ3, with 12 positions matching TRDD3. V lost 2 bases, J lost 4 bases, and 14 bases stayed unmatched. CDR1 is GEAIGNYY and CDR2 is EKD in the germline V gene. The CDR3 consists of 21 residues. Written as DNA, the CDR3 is TGTGCCTGTGACAAGGGCTGGGGGATACGCGAGTCCACTTGGGACACCCGACAGATGTTTTTC. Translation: CACDKGWGIRESTWDTRQMFF.

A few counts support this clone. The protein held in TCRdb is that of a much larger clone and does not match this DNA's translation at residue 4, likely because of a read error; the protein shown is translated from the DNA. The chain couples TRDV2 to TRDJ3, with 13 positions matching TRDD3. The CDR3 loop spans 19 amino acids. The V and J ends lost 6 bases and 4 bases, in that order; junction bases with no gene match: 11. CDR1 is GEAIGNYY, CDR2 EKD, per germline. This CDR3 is CACNKLLGDTVWDTRQMFF. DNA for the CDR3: TGTGCCTGTAACAAGTTACTGGGGGATACGGTTTGGGACACCCGACAGATGTTTTTC.

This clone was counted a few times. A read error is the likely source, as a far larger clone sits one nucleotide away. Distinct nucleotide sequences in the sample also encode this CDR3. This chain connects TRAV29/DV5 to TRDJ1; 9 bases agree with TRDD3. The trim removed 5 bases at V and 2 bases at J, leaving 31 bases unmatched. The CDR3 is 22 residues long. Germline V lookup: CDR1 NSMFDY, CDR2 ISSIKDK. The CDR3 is CAASRENPCRGYVDYCTDKLIF. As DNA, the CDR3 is TGTGCAGCGAGCCGGGAGAACCCCTGTAGGGGATACGTGGATTATTGTACCGATAAACTCATCTTT.